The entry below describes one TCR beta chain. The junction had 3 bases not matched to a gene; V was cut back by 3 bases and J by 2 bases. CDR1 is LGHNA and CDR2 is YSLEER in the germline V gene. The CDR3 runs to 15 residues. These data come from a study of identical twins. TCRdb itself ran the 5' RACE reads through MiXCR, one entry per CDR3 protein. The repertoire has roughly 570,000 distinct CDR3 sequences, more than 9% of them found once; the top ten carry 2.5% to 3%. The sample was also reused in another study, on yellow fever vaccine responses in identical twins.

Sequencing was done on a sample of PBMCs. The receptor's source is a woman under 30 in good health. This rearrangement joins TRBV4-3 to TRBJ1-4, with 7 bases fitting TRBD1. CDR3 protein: CASSHEGATNEKLFF. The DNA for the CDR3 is TGCGCCAGCAGCCATGAGGGGGCTACTAATGAAAAACTGTTTTTT.